The source of this T cell receptor beta chain is a study of cytomegalovirus exposure and HLA in healthy donors (dated by TCRdb to about 2017). As for the study more broadly: An earlier analysis of several hundred of the donors reported 276 Gb of sequence data and 95 million to 130 million unique TCR beta sequences obtained from around 180 million T cells. Approximately 300 gigabases of sequencing data and around 85 million unique TCR sequences made up an early release that covered 500 to 650 HLA-typed donors. Of the roughly 390 genotyped donors, around 81% fell in the genetic ancestry cluster associated with self-reported Caucasian donors. The study aimed to test whether cataloging public T cell receptors could reveal signatures of past pathogen exposure. Using immunosequencing, the study profiled T cell repertoires from some 670 subjects and related those repertoires to cytomegalovirus serostatus. A separate validation cohort of approximately 120 different subjects was used in addition to the approximately 700-subject first cohort. To predict cytomegalovirus infection status, the study combined high-throughput TCR immunosequencing, statistical association of individual TCRs with disease status, and machine learning. A later analysis re-analyzed previously published TCR beta repertoires from roughly 600 donors and added high-resolution HLA genotyping to study TCR occurrence patterns. Rather than using new phenotypic data, the later analysis identified candidate immune exposures from TCR beta sequences and from how often those sequences occurred across donors. An earlier analysis of several hundred of the donors applied high-throughput TCR beta sequencing to assess whether each TCR beta V gene segment acted as functional or pseudogenic. Donor age, sex, ethnicity and CMV serostatus were compiled alongside the repertoire data. Genome-wide SNP genotypes for about 55% of the roughly 670 donors were used in a later genetic analysis, which treated that subset as a discovery cohort. Every repertoire in the discovery cohort had been generated on one and the same sequencing platform. Class I and class II HLA loci were covered by the typing at four-digit resolution. The number of typed donors differed by locus: about 629-630 for A, B, C, DRB1 and DQB1; some 540 for DQA1; some 610 for DPA1; and some 470 for DPB1. Because of strong linkage in the cohort, five DR-DQ haplotypes were treated as single units for association and clustering. Among several hundred genotyped donors of the cohort, an average of around 250,000 unique TCR beta nucleotide sequences was sequenced per donor, of which about 18% were non-productive.

The library was obtained by the immunoSEQ multiplex PCR assay. For the multiplex PCR, a mixture combining 60 forward primers for TCR Vbeta segments and 13 reverse primers for TCR Jbeta segments was used. Amplification of the CDR3 region of rearranged TCR beta genes was performed with a multiplex PCR assay on genomic DNA. The amplified TCR beta libraries were sequenced on the Illumina HiSeq System as 87-base-pair reads. Regarding the original processing steps: A later analysis tallied roughly 76 million unique TCR beta chains across the 600 to 700 repertoires, and roughly 11 million of those chains were shared by two or more donors. Raw reads were error-corrected and collapsed into unique sequences with a nearest-neighbor algorithm that merged closely related sequences to remove PCR and sequencing errors. V, D and J gene segments were assigned by aligning CDR3 sequences to IMGT reference sequences. Each retained sequence needed at least a six-nucleotide match to both a V gene segment and a J gene segment. A rearrangement counted as productive if the CDR3 had no stop codons and remained in frame with V and J, and every other rearrangement counted as non-productive. Following IMGT convention, CDR3 was defined as the stretch from the second conserved V-encoded cysteine up to the conserved J-encoded phenylalanine. In an earlier analysis of just under 600 of the donors, sequences lacking an unambiguous match to a single V gene segment were excluded. An earlier analysis of several hundred of the donors classified V segments as functional when productive rearrangements were above 56.7% and as segregating when the standard deviation between donors was above 5%. A statistical classification framework was built to diagnose cytomegalovirus status from the catalog of TCR beta chain sequences. In a later analysis, TCR nucleotide sequences were compared against IMGT/GENE-DB human TR gene sequences so that V and J genes could be assigned. Using the TCRdist pipeline, a later analysis assigned CDR3 sequences along with most-parsimonious VDJ recombination scenarios. In a later analysis, each TCR beta chain was defined by its CDR3 amino acid sequence together with its V-gene family, and reads without a unique V-gene family were excluded. In a later analysis, 500 to 650 highly shared, low-generation-probability nucleotide sequences were removed to address suspected cross-contamination and a sequencing artifact. In a later analysis, a clonal expansion index for each public chain was calculated from normalized within-repertoire ranks of inferred template counts. A later analysis computed generation probabilities with a VDJ recombination model fitted to out-of-frame rearrangements, and checked the results against IGoR. In a later analysis, TCR-TCR, TCR-HLA and TCR-CMV co-occurrence was scored with hypergeometric tests, and a repertoire-size bias correction was applied to TCR pairs. A later analysis estimated false discovery rates by permuting HLA or CMV assignments 20 times. A later analysis grouped co-occurring TCRs with DBSCAN, adding TCRdist sequence similarity when clustering within HLA-allele-positive subsets. Repertoires with fewer than 30,000 or more than 120,000 public chains, plus five repertoires with anomalous nucleotide sharing, were excluded from co-occurrence clustering. TCRdb retrieved this table from immuneACCESS and kept in-frame rearrangements only. Not all clones are present; in checked studies, unresolved V genes account for under half, and no reason is known for the remainder. The V and J calls and clone size come from that table; D and trimming were worked out from the DNA. For this sample there are about 190,000 clones; about 86% appear just once. Around 0.3% of the sample belongs to the ten largest clones.

Study-wide findings and limitations: The 87-base-pair reads could not distinguish some IMGT-functional V segments, including TRBV6-2 and TRBV6-3, so those segments were excluded. This cohort had only TCR beta chains sequenced, and the lack of alpha or paired-chain data limited which features could be detected. A total of about 180 TCR beta chains were listed by the study as associated with cytomegalovirus. Because HLA typing was missing for some donors at each locus, association tests included only the typed subset. Linkage disequilibrium might explain the correlated functional status among segregating V segments, but an unknown experimental factor could not be excluded. At a false discovery rate of 0.05, a later analysis linked under 20,000 TCR beta sequences to specific HLA alleles. In a later analysis, HLA-associated TCR beta chains showed more clonal expansion and lower generation probabilities than non-associated chains that were equally common. It was suggested by the authors that the approach could potentially be generalized to other disease states and immunological phenotypes. A later genetic analysis reported fewer N-insertions in productive TCRs among donors in an Asian-associated ancestry cluster than the roughly 670-donor mean. Across donors, most TCR sequences were observed very rarely, whereas some public TCRs were present in many individuals. A further reported finding was that TCR beta sequences accurately predicted the HLA-A and HLA-B alleles for most subjects in the first cohort. In vitro tests confirmed that three of the cytomegalovirus-associated TCR beta chains recognize cytomegalovirus antigens. CMV serostatus was the only immune exposure information available for the cohort. In an earlier analysis of fewer than 700 of the donors, most TCR beta V segments appeared in productive rearrangements about 87% or about 30% of the time, broadly matching IMGT annotations. According to a later analysis, TCR association rates differed among HLA loci, with DRB1 alleles showing the most associated TCRs and HLA-C alleles showing the fewest. V-gene and J-gene trimming of TCR beta chains was associated with a missense DCLRE1C variant in a later genetic analysis, and the association was replicated in an independent cohort. In a later analysis, most CMV-associated TCR beta chains were found to appear HLA-restricted, with HLA associations seemingly driven largely by CMV exposure. Cytomegalovirus status was reported to be diagnosed by the classifier with high specificity and sensitivity in both the original and validation cohorts. Roughly uniform sequencing depth across donors was assumed in presence/absence analyses, although this assumption may not hold. The earlier analysis of around 600 of the donors excluded around 17 rarely observed V segments, including chromosome 9 orphons, because counts were too low. Strong co-occurrence of HLA alleles, especially DR and DQ, made assigning TCR associations to individual alleles difficult. According to a later analysis, parvovirus B19, influenza, CMV and Epstein-Barr virus appeared linked to several top co-occurrence clusters. The sequencing pipeline was judged likely to have produced a cluster of highly shared sequence variants as a technical artifact.

Based on the germline V gene, the CDR1 and CDR2 sequences are MNHNS and SASEGT. The junction shows trimming of 4 bases on V and 4 bases on J, plus 19 bases between the germline ends. The CDR3 starts with the cysteine, ends with the phenylalanine, and has 16 residues. Only the CDR3 DNA stays, 48 bases, in frame from base 1. In total, around 600 healthy bone marrow donors made up the cohort. Cohort members were all nominally healthy when sampled, although unrecorded immune exposures were likely present. The donor tested CMV seronegative and was one of the 352 seronegative cohort members. A peripheral blood sample was collected from each donor, and TCR beta sequencing was performed on peripheral blood mononuclear cells. The Qiagen DNeasy Blood Extraction Kit was used to extract genomic DNA from the blood cell samples. This clone was counted a single time. This receptor's antigen is unknown. No much larger clone is present one base from it, and per-base qualities are unavailable.

The chain employs TRBV6-1 and TRBJ1-1; a tentative D call is TRBD1 (6 bases match). This receptor was obtained from a woman in her twenties or thirties in good health and CMV-seronegative. Sequencing used PBMCs. The CDR3 loop reads CASSALLQGQGTEAFF. At the DNA level, the sequence is TGTGCCAGCAGTGCCCTTCTACAGGGCCAGGGCACTGAAGCTTTCTTT.